This note documents a single T cell receptor (beta chain) sequence. Antigen: not known. The CDR3 length is 14 residues. In germline, CDR1 is MNHNS, CDR2 SASEGT. PCR employed 60 Vbeta and 13 Jbeta primers. Only in-frame clones appear in the TCRdb table, and some are missing; sequencing was by immunoSEQ multiplex PCR. Of nearly 200,000 clones in the sample, around 87% were seen once. The data were taken from a study of cytomegalovirus exposure and HLA in healthy donors. Study-level findings and limits: Previously analyzed data showed that most TCR beta V segments were productive at a frequency of about 90% or about 30%. In vitro, three CMV-associated chains proved specific for CMV antigens.

This chain links TRBV6-1 with TRBJ2-5, with D tentatively TRBD2 (6 bases). The better agreement between TRBJ2-7 and the DNA end casts doubt on the J call. This clonotype originated in a man aged 25-45 years in good health and CMV-seronegative. Sequenced input: PBMCs. The DNA of the CDR3 is TGTGCCAGCAGTCCCCTGGGGGAGGCCTACGAGCAGTACTTC. Protein: CASSPLGEAYEQYF.